Here is one TCR beta chain with its context. Antigen specificity is unknown. The data derive from a study of response to subunit inactivated influenza vaccine. General observations from the study: Few new T cells, the authors suggested, are recruited by each seasonal influenza vaccination.

Each CDR3 protein is one row after TCRdb ran MiXCR on the RT-PCR reads. This table holds under 800,000 distinct CDR3 sequences, over 11% found once. The sample consisted of PBMCs from blood, taken 14 days before vaccination. This clonotype was obtained from a man aged 50 or older who received an inactivated influenza vaccine.

The CDR3 loop reads CASSIPGPTRYGYTF. The CDR3 region has the DNA TGTGCCAGCAGCATTCCGGGACCGACTCGCTATGGCTACACCTTC. The chain is built from TRBV21-1 and TRBJ1-2; the listed D gene, TRBD1, was not tested against the DNA. TRBV21-1 is tagged as a pseudogene. The CDR3 loop spans 15 amino acids.